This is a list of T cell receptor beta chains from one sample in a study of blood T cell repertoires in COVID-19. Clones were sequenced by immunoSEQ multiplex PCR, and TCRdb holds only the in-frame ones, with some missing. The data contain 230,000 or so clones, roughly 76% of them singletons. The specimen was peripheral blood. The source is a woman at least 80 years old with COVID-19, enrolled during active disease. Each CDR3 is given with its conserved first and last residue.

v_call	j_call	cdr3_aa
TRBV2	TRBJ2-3	CASSQADTQYF
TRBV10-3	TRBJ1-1	CAIRGTGGTEAFF
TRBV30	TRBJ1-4	CAWSRGEPNEKLFF
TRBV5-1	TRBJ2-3	CASSLQGQGTQYF
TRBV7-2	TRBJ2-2	CASSLGGLAGAGTGELFF
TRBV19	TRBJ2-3	CASSVRLAGGPTSTDTQYF
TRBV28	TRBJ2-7	CASLRSGGTEQYF
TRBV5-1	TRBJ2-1	CASSFGGRQNEQFF
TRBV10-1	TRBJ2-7	CASSAGTPPYEQYF
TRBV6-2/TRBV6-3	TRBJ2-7	CASSYSVAVYEQYF